The next 30 T cell receptor beta chains were all read from a single sample in a study of OX40 agonist ivuxolimab in advanced cancers. Clones were sequenced by immunoSEQ multiplex PCR, and TCRdb holds only the in-frame ones, with some missing. In the table there are 50,000 or so clones, 86% of which are singletons. The material was CD4+ or CD8+ T cells sorted from blood, obtained in a trial of the OX40 agonist ivuxolimab. Every receptor here comes from an adult with an advanced solid tumor such as melanoma, head and neck, liver or kidney cancer.

The chain is built from TRBV28 and TRBJ1-6, with TRBD1 identical over 8 bases. Per germline, CDR1 MDHEN and CDR2 SYDVKM. CDR3 length equals 15 residues. J was trimmed by 3 bases and V by 2 bases; bases with no gene match: 0. The CDR3: CASSLGQGYNSPLHF. The CDR3 DNA is TGTGCCAGCAGTTTAGGACAGGGCTATAATTCACCCCTCCACTTT.

On this clone: A junction boundary mismatches the germline segment, possibly from a read error. This sequence joins TRBV18 and TRBJ2-7, with 9 positions matching TRBD2. The germline V gene encodes CDR1 KGHSH and CDR2 LQKENI. This CDR3 contains 16 residues. DNA of the CDR3: TGTGCCAGCGCACCACCGGGGCGGGGGGGCTCCTACGAGCAGTACTTC. Translated, it gives CASAPPGRGGSYEQYF.

In DNA, the CDR3 is TGTGCCAGCAGTTCCCCGTCCGGACAGACGTACGAGCAGTACTTC. As protein: CASSSPSGQTYEQYF. The V gene is TRBV28, the J gene TRBJ2-7; D possibly corresponds to TRBD1 (6 bases). V lost 4 bases to trimming and J lost 4 bases, with 17 bases between them. Germline V CDR1 and CDR2: MDHEN, SYDVKM. This CDR3 has 15 amino acids.

The chain has TRBV28 and TRBJ1-5, with a tentative D call TRBD1 (5 bases). The CDR3 contains 14 residues. V lost 6 bases, J lost 1 base, and 10 bases lay in between. The germline V gene encodes CDR1 MDHEN and CDR2 SYDVKM. Here the CDR3 reads CASRSAGSNQPQHF. The CDR3 DNA reads as TGTGCCAGCAGATCCGCAGGGAGCAATCAGCCCCAGCATTTT.

V is TRBV19 and J is TRBJ1-4, with D possibly matching TRBD1 (5 bases). The germline V gene encodes CDR1 LNHDA and CDR2 SQIVND (reference sequence). V shed 5 bases and J shed 3 bases, with 13 bases lying between them. The CDR3 loop spans 15 amino acids. Here the CDR3 reads CASSPPGRPNEKLFF. The CDR3, as DNA: TGTGCCAGTAGTCCCCCGGGACGGCCTAATGAAAAACTGTTTTTT.

The chain couples TRBV5-1 to TRBJ1-1, with D tentatively TRBD1 (5 bases). Germline V gives CDR1 SGHRS, CDR2 YFSETQ. This CDR3 spans 15 amino acids. Trimming took 3 bases from V and 1 from J, leaving 13 bases between them. The CDR3 protein is CASSYDSWKNTEAFF. As DNA, the CDR3 is TGCGCCAGCAGCTACGACAGCTGGAAGAACACTGAAGCTTTCTTT. Combining the CDR3 with reference TRBV5-1 and TRBJ1-1 gives the whole variable domain KAGVTQTPRYLIKTRGQQVTLSCSPISGHRSVSWYQQTPGQGLQFLFEYFSETQRNKGNFPGRFSGRQFSNSRSEMNVSTLELGDSALYLCASSYDSWKNTEAFFGQGTRLTVV.

This clone was seen a few times. The chain employs TRBV2 and TRBJ2-7; D possibly corresponds to TRBD2 (5 bases). Trimming shortened V by 8 bases and J by 3 bases, and 5 bases separated the two germline ends. This CDR3 contains 10 residues. Germline V gene lookup returns CDR1 SNHLY and CDR2 FYNNEI. The chain's CDR3 is CASRDYEQYF. For the CDR3, the DNA is TGTGCCAGCCGGGACTACGAGCAGTACTTC.

Turning to this clone: At one of its ends the junction is not consistent with the germline gene, which may arise from a read error. The chain joins TRBV19 to TRBJ1-2, with 8 bases fitting TRBD1. The CDR3 has 14 amino acids. CDR1 and CDR2 (germline): LNHDA, SQIVND (reference sequence). CDR3 loop: CASSGQGAGYGCTF. In DNA, the CDR3 is TGTGCCAGTAGTGGTCAGGGGGCTGGATATGGCTGCACCTTC.

The chain carries TRBV5-1 and TRBJ1-4, with unresolved D. This CDR3 spans 14 amino acids. Germline values: CDR1 SGHRS, CDR2 YFSETQ. V lost 1 base and J lost 8, with 12 bases in between. The CDR3 region has the DNA TGCGCCAGCAGCTTGTCGGGTCAAGAGGAAAAACTGTTTTTT. Translation: CASSLSGQEEKLFF.

This clone came up once. CDR3 DNA: TGTGCCAGCAGCACCTCAGGGTTCGCCGGGGAGCTGTTTTTT. Translating it yields CASSTSGFAGELFF. This chain links TRBV7-3 with TRBJ2-2; weak D call: TRBD1 (5 bases). CDR3 length equals 14 residues. The V and J ends lost 5 bases and 6 bases respectively, with 13 bases between them. Germline values: CDR1 SGHTA, CDR2 FQGTGA.

The chain joins TRBV5-1 to TRBJ2-5, with 14 bases fitting TRBD2. With 4 bases clipped from V and 6 bases from J, the junction kept 8 bases outside the gene matches. CDR1 is SGHRS and CDR2 is YFSETQ in the germline V gene. There are 16 residues in the CDR3. CDR3 bases: TGCGCCAGCAGCACAAAGACTAGCGGGGGGGCGCAGACCCAGTACTTC. Translating it yields CASSTKTSGGAQTQYF.

The V and J genes are TRBV15 and TRBJ2-7; 7 nucleotides line up with TRBD1. Germline V gene lookup returns CDR1 LNHNV and CDR2 YYDKDF (reference sequence). J was trimmed by 3 bases and V by 5 bases; bases with no gene match: 10. The CDR3 spans 15 residues. Here the CDR3 reads CATSGNRGVNYEQYF. CDR3 sequence (DNA): TGTGCCACCAGCGGTAACAGGGGTGTCAACTACGAGCAGTACTTC.

The chain has TRBV10-1 and TRBJ2-5; the match to TRBD2 covers 9 bases. CDR1 is WNHNN, CDR2 SYGVQD, per germline (reference sequence). The CDR3 consists of 15 residues. J lost 4 bases, V lost 4 bases, and 7 bases had no gene match. The CDR3 sequence: CASSASSGGRETQYF. The CDR3 DNA follows: TGCGCCAGCAGTGCTTCCAGCGGGGGGAGAGAGACCCAGTACTTC.

The chain is built from TRBV30 and TRBJ1-6, with 8 positions matching TRBD1. V lost 7 bases, J lost 10 bases, and 21 bases stayed unmatched. Germline assignment: CDR1 GTSNPN and CDR2 SVGIG (reference sequence). The CDR3 spans 17 residues. CDR3 sequence reads: CALSSGTGGRVDSPLHF. In DNA, the CDR3 is TGTGCCTTATCATCCGGGACAGGCGGCCGGGTTGACTCACCCCTCCACTTT.

CDR3 coding DNA: TGTGCCAGCAGTTCGGGCCGTAGCTCCTACGAGCAGTACTTC. Its protein product is CASSSGRSSYEQYF. The chain combines TRBV6-5 with TRBJ2-7; no clear D gene. V was cut by 4 bases and J by 0 bases, with 10 bases left in between. The CDR3 has 14 residues. Germline CDR1 and CDR2: MNHEY and SVGAGI.

This chain joins TRBV6-5 and TRBJ1-5; D unclear. CDR1 is MNHEY, CDR2 SVGAGI, per germline. The CDR3 runs to 10 residues. Trimming cost V 8 bases and J 7 bases, with 6 bases left between them. This CDR3 reads CASRWQPQHF. The CDR3 region has the DNA TGTGCCAGCCGGTGGCAGCCCCAGCATTTT.

This chain uses TRBV5-8 with TRBJ2-7; D might be TRBD1 or TRBD2, each matching 5 bases. The V end was cut by 2 bases, the J end by 4 bases, with 13 bases between. CDR1 SGHTS and CDR2 YDEGEE come from the germline V gene. The CDR3 has 14 residues. CDR3 nucleotides: TGTGCCAGCAGCTTAATCAGGGACCCATACGAGCAGTACTTC. Translating it yields CASSLIRDPYEQYF. The variable domain in full, completed from reference TRBV5-8 and TRBJ2-7, reads EAGVTQSPTHLIKTRGQQATLRCSPISGHTSVYWYQQALGLGLQFLLWYDEGEERNRGNFPPRFSGRQFPNYSSELNVNALELEDSALYLCASSLIRDPYEQYFGPGTRLTVT.

As concerns this clone: At one boundary the junction diverges from the germline segment, which might be a read error. The V gene is TRBV5-1, the J gene TRBJ2-3, with D hard to call. Per the germline V gene, CDR1 is SGHRS and CDR2 is YFSETQ. The CDR3 length is 15 residues. This CDR3 is CASSLEVRSTDTQYF. The DNA for the CDR3 is TGCGCCAGCAGCTTGGAGGTCAGAAGCACGGATACGCAGTATTTT.

In this sample, this clone turned up once. This chain uses TRBV7-9 with TRBJ2-5, with D tentatively TRBD2 (6 bases). The CDR3 totals 15 residues. Trimming took 5 bases from V and 5 from J, leaving 18 bases between them. The germline V gene encodes CDR1 SEHNR and CDR2 FQNEAQ (reference sequence). In DNA form, the CDR3 reads TGTGCCAGCAGCCAATTAGGGTTTGGGGGGGAGACCCAGTACTTC. Amino acid sequence: CASSQLGFGGETQYF.

The count of this clone is one. The chain has TRBV30 and TRBJ1-1, with 9 bases lining up with TRBD1. The germline V gene encodes CDR1 GTSNPN and CDR2 SVGIG (reference sequence). Losses at the gene ends were 2 bases for V and 7 bases for J; bases not matched to a gene: 5. CDR3 length: 13 residues. CDR3 residues: CAWSRTGGVEAFF. The CDR3 DNA is TGTGCCTGGAGTAGAACAGGGGGCGTTGAAGCTTTCTTT.

This chain connects TRBV19 to TRBJ1-2; D is perhaps TRBD1 (5 bases). Germline V lookup: CDR1 LNHDA, CDR2 SQIVND (reference sequence). This CDR3 has 14 amino acids. V lost 8 bases, J lost 8 bases, and 21 bases lay in between. CDR3 residues: CASFVKGTATGYTF. The CDR3 DNA reads as TGTGCCAGTTTTGTTAAGGGGACGGCGACCGGCTACACCTTC.

The chain recombines TRBV7-9 with TRBJ1-1; D gene uncertain. This CDR3 comprises 14 residues. CDR1 SEHNR and CDR2 FQNEAQ come from the germline V gene (reference sequence). Deletions cut 1 base from V and 3 bases from J, with 9 bases between. The CDR3 here is CASSLEGWDTEAFF. DNA for the CDR3: TGTGCCAGCAGCTTAGAGGGTTGGGACACTGAAGCTTTCTTT. The full variable domain, its missing parts supplied by reference TRBV7-9 and TRBJ1-1, is DTGVSQNPRHKITKRGQNVTFRCDPISEHNRLYWYRQTLGQGPEFLTYFQNEAQLEKSRLLSDRFSAERPKGSFSTLEIQRTEQGDSAMYLCASSLEGWDTEAFFGQGTRLTVV.

In its sample, this clone was seen once. The V call is TRBV25-1, the J call TRBJ1-4; D is possibly TRBD1 (5 bases). This CDR3 spans 15 amino acids. V was clipped by 4 bases and J by 5 bases, with 14 bases between them. Germline CDR1 reads MGHDK; CDR2 reads SYGVNS. CDR3 coding DNA: TGTGCCAGCAGTGCCTCCGGGGCGAGAAATGAAAAACTGTTTTTT. This translates into CASSASGARNEKLFF.

The chain uses TRBV27 and TRBJ1-2; D possibly corresponds to TRBD1 (5 bases). CDR3 length equals 15 residues. From germline, CDR1 is MNHEY and CDR2 SMNVEV (reference sequence). The V gene lost 6 bases and the J gene lost 8 bases, with 22 bases spanning the gap. The CDR3 region has the DNA TGTGCCAGCAGAGACACCACCAGGGAATATCGCGGCTACACCTTC. Protein: CASRDTTREYRGYTF.

This clone was recorded a few times. V gene TRBV5-4 combines with J gene TRBJ2-3, with 7 bases fitting TRBD2. Germline V gene lookup returns CDR1 SGHNT and CDR2 YYREEE (reference sequence). V was pared by 4 bases and J by 4 bases, with 12 bases of the junction left unmatched. The CDR3 covers 16 residues. The CDR3 DNA reads as TGTGCCAGCAGCGTTGGGACTACCCAAGCCCCAGATACGCAGTATTTT. Amino acids: CASSVGTTQAPDTQYF.

This chain uses TRBV18 with TRBJ1-3; TRBD1 might be the D (5 bases). The V gene's germline CDR1 is KGHSH and CDR2 LQKENI. Trimming removed 3 bases from V and 6 bases from J, with 12 bases in between. This CDR3 region has 14 residues. The CDR3 DNA reads TGTGCCAGCTCACCGGTAGGGGACTCAAACACCATATATTTT. Its protein product is CASSPVGDSNTIYF.

The chain joins TRBV6-4 to TRBJ2-1; no clear D. The CDR3 spans 15 residues. From germline, CDR1 is MRHNA and CDR2 SNTAGT. With 6 bases removed from V and 0 bases from J, the gap between germline ends came to 12 bases. The CDR3 reads CASSETVSSYNEQFF. DNA of the CDR3: TGTGCCAGCAGCGAGACTGTTAGCTCCTACAATGAGCAGTTCTTC.

The J gene is TRBJ2-1, the V gene TRBV5-6; the D is unclear. This CDR3 region has 14 residues. V gave up 0 bases and J gave up 10 bases, with 14 bases separating them. CDR1 is SGHDT and CDR2 is YYEEEE in the germline V gene. The CDR3 protein is CASSLAQSLAEQFF. The CDR3 DNA follows: TGTGCCAGCAGCTTGGCTCAGTCCCTGGCGGAGCAGTTCTTC.

Within the sample, this clone is medium-sized (0.01 to 0.1%). Other DNA sequences of this sample code for an identical CDR3. The rearrangement joins TRBV13 to TRBJ2-7; D not resolved. The V and J ends lost 1 base and 2 bases respectively, with 9 bases between them. CDR1 is PRHDT, CDR2 FYEKMQ, per germline (reference sequence). The CDR3 is made up of 14 amino acids. The CDR3 loop reads CASSLVGQTYEQYF. In nucleotides, the CDR3 is TGTGCCAGCAGCTTAGTTGGGCAGACCTACGAGCAGTACTTC.

The chain is built from TRBV5-4 and TRBJ1-1; 7 positions agree with TRBD1. Germline values: CDR1 SGHNT, CDR2 YYREEE (reference sequence). Trimming cost V 4 bases and J 4 bases; bases outside gene matches: 16. The CDR3 sequence is 17 residues long. CDR3 protein: CASSPWGRTGGATEAFF. The CDR3 nucleotides read TGTGCCAGCAGCCCTTGGGGCCGGACAGGAGGAGCCACTGAAGCTTTCTTT. Drawing the rest from reference TRBV5-4 and TRBJ1-1, the complete variable domain is ETGVTQSPTHLIKTRGQQVTLRCSSQSGHNTVSWYQQALGQGPQFIFQYYREEENGRGNFPPRFSGLQFPNYSSELNVNALELDDSALYLCASSPWGRTGGATEAFFGQGTRLTVV.